Below, 3 T cell receptor beta chains from the same sample are listed, as sequenced in a study of cytomegalovirus exposure and HLA in healthy donors (TCRdb year 2017). Preparation of the library involved the immunoSEQ multiplex PCR assay. The multiplex PCR relied on a mix of 60 forward primers for TCR Vbeta segments and 13 reverse primers for TCR Jbeta segments. TCRdb took over this immuneACCESS table, retaining in-frame rearrangements with V and J assigned. Such tables are incomplete; in checked studies, under half of the missing clones stem from an unresolved V gene, and the remainder is unexplained. The sample table holds some 200,000 clones, of which around three quarters were seen once. About 2% of the sample is held by the ten biggest clonotypes. Material: PBMCs. The receptors here all came from a woman between 50 and 59 years old in good health and CMV-seronegative.

The rearrangement joins TRBV2 to TRBJ2-1, with 8 positions matching TRBD1. Unmatched junction bases numbered 6, after V lost 6 bases and J lost 5 bases. Germline V CDR1 and CDR2: SNHLY, FYNNEI. CDR3 length equals 14 residues. CDR3: CASRDRAGHNEQFF. The CDR3 DNA reads TGTGCCAGCAGGGACAGGGCAGGCCACAATGAGCAGTTCTTC.

This clone was counted a single time. The chain combines TRBV9 with TRBJ2-7; D is possibly TRBD2 (5 bases). Trimming removed 0 bases at V and 0 bases at J, with 10 bases between. The CDR3 has 15 residues. Germline assignment: CDR1 SGDLS and CDR2 YYNGEE. Written as DNA, the CDR3 is TGTGCCAGCAGCGTAGGAAGCGGTAGCTCCTACGAGCAGTACTTC. Its translation: CASSVGSGSSYEQYF.

The V gene is TRBV10-2, the J gene TRBJ2-7; no firm D call. The CDR3 totals 13 residues. From germline, CDR1 is WSHSY and CDR2 SAAADI. V lost 0 bases and J lost 6, with 9 bases in between. Here the CDR3 DNA reads TGCGCCAGCAGTGAGTCTAGTGCGTGCGAGCAGTACTTC. Translating it yields CASSESSACEQYF.